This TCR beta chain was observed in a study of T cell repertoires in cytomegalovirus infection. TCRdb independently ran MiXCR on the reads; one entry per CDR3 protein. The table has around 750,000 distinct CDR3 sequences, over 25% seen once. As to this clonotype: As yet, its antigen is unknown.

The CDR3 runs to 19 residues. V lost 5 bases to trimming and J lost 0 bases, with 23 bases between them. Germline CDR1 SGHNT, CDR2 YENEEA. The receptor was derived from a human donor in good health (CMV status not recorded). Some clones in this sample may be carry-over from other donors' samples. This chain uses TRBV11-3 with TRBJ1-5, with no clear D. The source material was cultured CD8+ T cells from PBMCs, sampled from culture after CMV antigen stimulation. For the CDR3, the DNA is TGTGCCAGCAGCCCCACTGCCGGGAACACACCCTATAGCAATCAGCCCCAGCATTTT. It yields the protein CASSPTAGNTPYSNQPQHF.